These 3 T cell receptor beta chains originate from one sample sequenced in a study of pediatric ulcerative colitis. Sequencing used immunoSEQ multiplex PCR; TCRdb keeps in-frame clones, though not all of them. The sample includes roughly 54,000 clones, over 70% of them seen just once. The sample taken for sequencing was blood. The receptors were gathered from a boy between 10 and 17 years old who was a control in a study of pediatric ulcerative colitis.

The chain has TRBV11-2 and TRBJ1-3, with TRBD1 as a possible D gene (5 bases). CDR3 length: 19 residues. The germline V gene encodes CDR1 SGHAT and CDR2 FQNNGV. Trimming cost V 1 base and J 2 bases, with 21 bases left between them. The CDR3 bases are TGTGCCAGCAGCTTAGGGGACGGAGCGCCGATGTACCCTGGAAACACCATATATTTT. Its protein product is CASSLGDGAPMYPGNTIYF. The full variable domain, with the rest looked up from reference TRBV11-2 and TRBJ1-3, is EAGVAQSPRYKIIEKRQSVAFWCNPISGHATLYWYQQILGQGPKLLIQFQNNGVVDDSQLPKDRFSAERLKGVDSTLKIQPAKLEDSAVYLCASSLGDGAPMYPGNTIYFGEGSWLTVV.

This clone was picked up a small number of times. The chain links TRBV5-1 to TRBJ2-1; 8 bases match TRBD2. CDR1 is SGHRS, CDR2 YFSETQ, per germline. The CDR3 is 14 residues long. After removal of 6 bases from V and 0 bases from J, the junction contained 2 bases not matched to a gene. The CDR3: CASTSGGSYNEQFF. In nucleotides, the CDR3 is TGCGCCAGCACCAGCGGGGGCTCCTACAATGAGCAGTTCTTC.

The chain has TRBV2 and TRBJ2-7; D might be TRBD1 (6 bases). This CDR3 spans 14 amino acids. In germline, CDR1 is SNHLY, CDR2 FYNNEI. V gave up 6 bases and J gave up 2 bases, with 14 bases separating them. The CDR3: CASSPAGEPYEQYF. For the CDR3, the DNA is TGTGCCAGCAGCCCAGCAGGGGAACCCTACGAGCAGTACTTC. The full variable domain, with the rest looked up from reference TRBV2 and TRBJ2-7, is EPEVTQTPSHQVTQMGQEVILRCVPISNHLYFYWYRQILGQKVEFLVSFYNNEISEKSEIFDDQFSVERPDGSNFTLKIRSTKLEDSAMYFCASSPAGEPYEQYFGPGTRLTVT.